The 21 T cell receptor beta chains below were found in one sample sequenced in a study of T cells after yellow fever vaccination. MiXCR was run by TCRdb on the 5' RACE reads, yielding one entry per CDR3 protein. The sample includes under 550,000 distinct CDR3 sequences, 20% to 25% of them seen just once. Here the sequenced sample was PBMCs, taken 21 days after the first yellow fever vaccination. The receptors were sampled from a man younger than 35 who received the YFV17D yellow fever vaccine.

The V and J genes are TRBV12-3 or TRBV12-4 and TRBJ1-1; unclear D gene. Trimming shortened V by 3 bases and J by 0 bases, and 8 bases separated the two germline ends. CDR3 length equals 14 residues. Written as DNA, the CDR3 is TGTGCCAGCAGTTTCACGGCAGTGAACACTGAAGCTTTCTTT. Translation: CASSFTAVNTEAFF.

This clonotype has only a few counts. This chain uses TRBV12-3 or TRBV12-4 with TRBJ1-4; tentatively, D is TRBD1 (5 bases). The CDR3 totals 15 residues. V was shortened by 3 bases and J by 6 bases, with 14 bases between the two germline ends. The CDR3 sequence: CASSFGRGRDEKLFF. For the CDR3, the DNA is TGTGCCAGCAGTTTTGGGCGGGGCAGGGATGAAAAACTGTTTTTT.

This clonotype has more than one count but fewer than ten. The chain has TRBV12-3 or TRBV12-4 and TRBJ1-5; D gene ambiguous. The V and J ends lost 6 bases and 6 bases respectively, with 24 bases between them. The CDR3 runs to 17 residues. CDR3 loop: CASSRATAPGGPQPQHF. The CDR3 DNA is TGTGCCAGCAGCCGGGCGACGGCTCCGGGCGGCCCTCAGCCCCAGCATTTT.

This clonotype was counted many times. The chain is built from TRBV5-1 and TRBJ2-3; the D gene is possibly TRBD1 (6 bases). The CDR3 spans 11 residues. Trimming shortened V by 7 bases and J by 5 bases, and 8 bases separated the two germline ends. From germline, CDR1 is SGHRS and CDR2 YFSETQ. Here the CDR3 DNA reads TGCGCCAGCGGCAGGGGAGATACGCAGTATTTT. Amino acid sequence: CASGRGDTQYF.

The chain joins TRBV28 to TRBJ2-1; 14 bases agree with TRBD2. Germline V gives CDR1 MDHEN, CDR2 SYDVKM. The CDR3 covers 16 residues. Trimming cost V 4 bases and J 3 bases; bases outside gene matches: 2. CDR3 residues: CASSSGLAGDYNEQFF. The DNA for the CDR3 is TGTGCCAGCAGTTCGGGACTAGCGGGGGACTACAATGAGCAGTTCTTC.

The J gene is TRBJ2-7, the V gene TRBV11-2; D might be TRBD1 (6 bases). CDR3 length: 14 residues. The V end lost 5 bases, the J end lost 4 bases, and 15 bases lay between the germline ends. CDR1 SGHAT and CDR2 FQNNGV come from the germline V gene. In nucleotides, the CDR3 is TGTGCCAGCAGCCCCGCAGGGGCCACTTACGAGCAGTACGTC. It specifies CASSPAGATYEQYV.

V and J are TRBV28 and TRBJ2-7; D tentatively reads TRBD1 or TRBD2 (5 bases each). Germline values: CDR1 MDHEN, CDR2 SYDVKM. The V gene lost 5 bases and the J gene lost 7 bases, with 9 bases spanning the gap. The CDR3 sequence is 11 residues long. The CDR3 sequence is CASSEGFEQYV. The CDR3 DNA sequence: TGTGCCAGCAGTGAGGGGTTTGAGCAGTACGTC.

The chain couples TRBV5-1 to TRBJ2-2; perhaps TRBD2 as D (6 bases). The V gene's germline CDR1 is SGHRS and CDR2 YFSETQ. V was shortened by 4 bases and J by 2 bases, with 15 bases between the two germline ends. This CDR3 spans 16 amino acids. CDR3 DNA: TGCGCCAGCAGCGAGACCCGGGGACTCAACACCGGGGAGCTGTTTTTT. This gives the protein CASSETRGLNTGELFF. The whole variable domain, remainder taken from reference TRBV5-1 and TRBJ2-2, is KAGVTQTPRYLIKTRGQQVTLSCSPISGHRSVSWYQQTPGQGLQFLFEYFSETQRNKGNFPGRFSGRQFSNSRSEMNVSTLELGDSALYLCASSETRGLNTGELFFGEGSRLTVL.

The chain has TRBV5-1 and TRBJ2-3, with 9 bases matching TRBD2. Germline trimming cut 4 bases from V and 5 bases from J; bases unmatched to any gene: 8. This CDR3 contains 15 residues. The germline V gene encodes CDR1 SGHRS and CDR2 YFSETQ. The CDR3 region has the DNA TGCGCCAGCAGCGCTGGGACTAGCTTAAAAGATACGCAGTATTTT. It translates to CASSAGTSLKDTQYF.

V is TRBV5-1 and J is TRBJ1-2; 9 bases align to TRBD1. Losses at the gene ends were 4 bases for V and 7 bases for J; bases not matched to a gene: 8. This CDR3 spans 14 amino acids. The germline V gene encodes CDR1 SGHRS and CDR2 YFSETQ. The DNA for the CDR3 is TGCGCCAGCAGCCCGGAACAGGGGGCGGTTGGCTACACCTTC. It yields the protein CASSPEQGAVGYTF. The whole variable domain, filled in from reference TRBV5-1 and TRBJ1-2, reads KAGVTQTPRYLIKTRGQQVTLSCSPISGHRSVSWYQQTPGQGLQFLFEYFSETQRNKGNFPGRFSGRQFSNSRSEMNVSTLELGDSALYLCASSPEQGAVGYTFGSGTRLTVV.

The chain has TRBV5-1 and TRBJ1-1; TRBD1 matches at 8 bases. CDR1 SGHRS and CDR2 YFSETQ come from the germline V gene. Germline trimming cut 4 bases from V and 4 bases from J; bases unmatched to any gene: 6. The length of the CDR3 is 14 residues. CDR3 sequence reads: CASSTQGGSTEAFF. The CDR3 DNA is TGCGCCAGCAGCACACAGGGGGGGTCCACTGAAGCTTTCTTT.

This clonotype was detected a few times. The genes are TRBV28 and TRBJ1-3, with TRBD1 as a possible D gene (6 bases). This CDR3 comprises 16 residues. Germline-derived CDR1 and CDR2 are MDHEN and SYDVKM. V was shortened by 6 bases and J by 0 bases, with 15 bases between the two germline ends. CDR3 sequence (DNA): TGTGCCAGCAGGATTACAGGGCCTCACTCTGGAAACACCATATATTTT. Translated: CASRITGPHSGNTIYF.

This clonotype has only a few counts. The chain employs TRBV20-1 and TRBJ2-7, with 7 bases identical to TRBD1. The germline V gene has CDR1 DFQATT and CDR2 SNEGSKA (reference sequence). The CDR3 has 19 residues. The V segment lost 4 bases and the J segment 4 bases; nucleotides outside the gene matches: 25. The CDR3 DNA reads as TGCAGTGCTATAACGCGCCTGACAGGGAAACAGGGAAAGCGTTACGAGCAGTACGTC. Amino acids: CSAITRLTGKQGKRYEQYV.

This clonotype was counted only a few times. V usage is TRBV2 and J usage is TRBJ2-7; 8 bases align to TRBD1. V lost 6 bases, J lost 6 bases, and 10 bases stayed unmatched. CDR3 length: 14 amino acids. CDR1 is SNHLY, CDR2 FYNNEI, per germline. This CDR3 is CASRIGTGPREQYF. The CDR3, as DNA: TGTGCCAGCAGAATCGGGACAGGTCCTCGCGAGCAGTACTTC. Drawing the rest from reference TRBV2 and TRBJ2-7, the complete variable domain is EPEVTQTPSHQVTQMGQEVILRCVPISNHLYFYWYRQILGQKVEFLVSFYNNEISEKSEIFDDQFSVERPDGSNFTLKIRSTKLEDSAMYFCASRIGTGPREQYFGPGTRLTVT.

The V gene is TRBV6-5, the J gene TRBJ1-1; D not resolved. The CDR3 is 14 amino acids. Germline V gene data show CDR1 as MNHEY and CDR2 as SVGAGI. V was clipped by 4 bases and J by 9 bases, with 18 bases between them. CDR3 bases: TGTGCCAGCAGTTTCCCTGGGCAGCTGGATAAAGCTTTCTTT. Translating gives CASSFPGQLDKAFF.

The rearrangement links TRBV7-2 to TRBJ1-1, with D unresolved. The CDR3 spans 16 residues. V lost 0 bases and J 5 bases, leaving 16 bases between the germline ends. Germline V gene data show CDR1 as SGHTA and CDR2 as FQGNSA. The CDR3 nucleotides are TGTGCCAGCAGCTTAGCGCGTCGAGGGCCCAGGACTGAAGCTTTCTTT. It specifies CASSLARRGPRTEAFF. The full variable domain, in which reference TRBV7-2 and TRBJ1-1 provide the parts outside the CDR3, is GAGVSQSPSNKVTEKGKDVELRCDPISGHTALYWYRQSLGQGLEFLIYFQGNSAPDKSGLPSDRFSAERTGGSVSTLTIQRTQQEDSAVYLCASSLARRGPRTEAFFGQGTRLTVV.

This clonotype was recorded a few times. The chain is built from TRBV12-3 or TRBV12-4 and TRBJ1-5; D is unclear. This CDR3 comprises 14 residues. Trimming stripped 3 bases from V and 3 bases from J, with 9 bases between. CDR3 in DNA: TGTGCCAGCAGTTTGCAGGCGTCCAATCAGCCCCAGCATTTT. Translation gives CASSLQASNQPQHF.

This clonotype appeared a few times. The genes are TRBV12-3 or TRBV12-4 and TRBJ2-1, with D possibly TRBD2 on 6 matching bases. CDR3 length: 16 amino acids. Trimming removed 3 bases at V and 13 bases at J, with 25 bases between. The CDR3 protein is CASSLGQSSAGFLQFF. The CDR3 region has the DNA TGTGCCAGCAGTTTGGGGCAGTCTAGCGCTGGTTTTCTCCAGTTCTTC.

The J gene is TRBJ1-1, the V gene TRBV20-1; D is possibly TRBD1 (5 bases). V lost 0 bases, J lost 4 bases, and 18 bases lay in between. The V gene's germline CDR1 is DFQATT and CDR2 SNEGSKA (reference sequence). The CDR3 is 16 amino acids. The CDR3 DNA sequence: TGCAGTGCTAGAGATCTCTTTCAGGGATTGGGCACTGAAGCTTTCTTT. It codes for CSARDLFQGLGTEAFF.

CDR3 nucleotides: TGTGCCAGCACCTCGCACAGGGCAGACGAGCAGTACTTC. Translated, it gives CASTSHRADEQYF. The chain is built from TRBV7-2 and TRBJ2-7, with D possibly being TRBD1 (6 bases). V lost 7 bases and J 5 bases, leaving 15 bases between the germline ends. Per the germline V gene, CDR1 is SGHTA and CDR2 is FQGNSA. This CDR3 contains 13 residues.

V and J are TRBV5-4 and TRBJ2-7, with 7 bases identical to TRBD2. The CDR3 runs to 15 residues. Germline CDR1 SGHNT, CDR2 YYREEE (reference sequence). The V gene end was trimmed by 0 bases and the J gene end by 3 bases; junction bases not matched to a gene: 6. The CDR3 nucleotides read TGTGCCAGCAGCTTGGCCGGGGGGAGGCGCTACGAGCAGTACTTC. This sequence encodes CASSLAGGRRYEQYF.